This note documents a single T cell receptor (beta chain) sequence. The data were obtained in a study of control samples from healthy donors and cancer patients. The protocol was immunoSEQ multiplex PCR, while the TCRdb copy is restricted to in-frame clones and leaves out a portion. The sample holds approximately 52,000 clones; roughly 95% are singletons and the top ten take roughly 0.99%. J lost 6 bases, V lost 3 bases, and 3 bases had no gene match. This CDR3 has 14 amino acids. The germline V gene encodes CDR1 MDHEN and CDR2 SYDVKM. The sequence came from a woman aged 18-30 years in good health. Sequenced: blood. This chain connects TRBV28 to TRBJ2-1, with TRBD2 matching 9 bases. As DNA, the CDR3 is TGTGCCAGCAGTTTGGGACTAGCTTCCAATGAGCAGTTCTTC. It codes for CASSLGLASNEQFF.